The source of this T cell receptor (beta chain) is a study of early stage breast cancer tumors. V was cut by 1 base and J by 4 bases, with 8 bases left in between. From germline, CDR1 is SQVTM and CDR2 ANQGSEA. The CDR3 covers 13 residues. Profiled with immunoSEQ multiplex PCR; TCRdb holds only in-frame clones, not every one. The top ten hold 22% of the sample, which has approximately 10,000 clones, about two thirds seen once. The chain joins TRBV29-1 to TRBJ2-1; D call uncertain. The material sequenced was breast tumor tissue. This sequence was found in a person aged 40-50 years with breast cancer. Written as DNA, the CDR3 is TGCAGCGTTGAAGCCCCTTCTTACAATGAGCAGTTCTTC. It translates to CSVEAPSYNEQFF.